This is a list of T cell receptor beta chains from one sample in a study of breast tumors, draining lymph nodes, adjacent tissues. Each CDR3 protein is one row after TCRdb ran MiXCR on the multiplex PCR reads. The sample comprises about 63,000 distinct CDR3 sequences, 45% to 65% of which are singletons, and around a fifth rests with the top ten. Sequencing was performed on breast tumor tissue. The source of these receptors is a female donor with breast cancer. Some clones in this sample may be carry-over from other donors' samples. Both conserved end residues are part of each CDR3. Each record gives: D gene, J gene, V gene, CDR3 protein. The D gene is left open where the match is weak.

TRBD1,TRBJ2-2,TRBV7-9,CAGSFGQGLWTGELFF
NA,TRBJ2-5,TRBV20-1,CSAEGGGETQYF
TRBD2,TRBJ2-3,TRBV7-2,CASSSRPSSGGGDTQYF
TRBD2,TRBJ2-7,TRBV12-3/TRBV12-4,CASSFSGSRYEQYF
NA,TRBJ2-1,TRBV20-1,CSAVDWVGEDEQFF
NA,TRBJ2-7,TRBV12-3/TRBV12-4,CASSTRTSYEQYF
NA,TRBJ2-5,TRBV9,CASSVGGTETQYF
NA,TRBJ1-6,TRBV19,CASSKLPEDSPLHF
NA,TRBJ1-5,TRBV7-3,CASSLGREETQHF
NA,TRBJ2-2,TRBV7-2,CASSQVLATGELFF
TRBD2,TRBJ2-7,TRBV20-1,CSALAGGTGYEQYF
TRBD2,TRBJ2-2,TRBV2,CASSVGGSRSGELFF
TRBD1,TRBJ1-4,TRBV29-1,CSVEVIRGQEKLFF
NA,TRBJ2-5,TRBV12-3/TRBV12-4,CASSLGPGLQETQYF
TRBD2,TRBJ2-3,TRBV12-3/TRBV12-4,CASSPGLAAISRF
NA,TRBJ1-2,TRBV7-2,CASSSYRNSGYTF
NA,TRBJ2-1,TRBV7-3,CASSRGNEQFF
TRBD1,TRBJ1-5,TRBV13,CASSEGQGSNQPQHF
NA,TRBJ2-2,TRBV5-5,CASSQGPQGCANTGELFF
TRBD1,TRBJ1-4,TRBV6-1,CASAEQGVPSTNEKLFF
NA,TRBJ1-1,TRBV7-9,CASALRLGGGWNTEAFF
TRBD2,TRBJ2-3,TRBV7-8,CASSPRTSGGTDTQYF
NA,TRBJ2-7,TRBV19,CASSIDQRGEQYF
NA,TRBJ1-2,TRBV20-1,CSARDRGQSNYGYTF
TRBD1,TRBJ1-4,TRBV9,CASSDGTGRHEKLFF
NA,TRBJ1-3,TRBV19,CASNPTGFTEAFFGQGTIYF
TRBD2,TRBJ2-1,TRBV12-3/TRBV12-4,CASRCTSGNEQFF
TRBD2,TRBJ2-1,TRBV7-8,CASSLGGSGRGNEQFF
NA,TRBJ1-6,TRBV6-5,CASSYNREPHRSYNSPLHF
TRBD1,TRBJ1-6,TRBV11-1,CASSFSGTGGAGSPLHF
NA,TRBJ2-6,TRBV20-1,CSASGRDSGANVLTF
TRBD1,TRBJ2-5,TRBV12-3/TRBV12-4,CATQGAQYF
TRBD1,TRBJ1-2,TRBV20-1,CSAREDRESDGYTF
TRBD1,TRBJ1-2,TRBV15,CATSRDRGLAYTF
NA,TRBJ2-5,TRBV20-1,CSVGSPTDMQYF
TRBD1,TRBJ1-3,TRBV30,CAWSVPTGWTGNTIYF
NA,TRBJ2-2,TRBV4-1,CAHYKKRELFF
NA,TRBJ2-2,TRBV13,CASSPDKGPVVGELFF
TRBD1,TRBJ2-7,TRBV4-3,CASSQGTGTDSYEQYF
NA,TRBJ2-3,TRBV5-1,CASSLGNALNTQYF
TRBD2,TRBJ2-5,TRBV28,CASSSAGGPRTQYF
NA,TRBJ2-7,TRBV28,CASTFEQSYERYF
NA,TRBJ2-6,TRBV7-8,CASSLFAGANVLTF
NA,TRBJ2-2,TRBV9,CASSVRLHTGNTGELFF
NA,TRBJ2-3,TRBV2,CASKGTGTGTDTQYF
NA,TRBJ2-3,TRBV18,CASSPPIGGRDTDTQYF
NA,TRBJ1-6,TRBV6-6,CASSTGYNSPLHF
NA,TRBJ2-1,TRBV7-9,CASSPGTGSLAEQFF
TRBD2,TRBJ2-1,TRBV5-1,CATSLGLADNEQFF
NA,TRBJ2-1,TRBV20-1,CSARARVSYHEQFF
TRBD2,TRBJ2-1,TRBV2,CASGLAGAYNEQFF
NA,TRBJ1-2,TRBV20-1,CSASQGSSNYGYTF
TRBD2,TRBJ2-2,TRBV5-4,CASSSGLAGELFF
TRBD1,TRBJ1-2,TRBV30,CAWSPRQGYGYTF
TRBD2,TRBJ2-1,TRBV7-2,CASSLGTSRGNEQFF